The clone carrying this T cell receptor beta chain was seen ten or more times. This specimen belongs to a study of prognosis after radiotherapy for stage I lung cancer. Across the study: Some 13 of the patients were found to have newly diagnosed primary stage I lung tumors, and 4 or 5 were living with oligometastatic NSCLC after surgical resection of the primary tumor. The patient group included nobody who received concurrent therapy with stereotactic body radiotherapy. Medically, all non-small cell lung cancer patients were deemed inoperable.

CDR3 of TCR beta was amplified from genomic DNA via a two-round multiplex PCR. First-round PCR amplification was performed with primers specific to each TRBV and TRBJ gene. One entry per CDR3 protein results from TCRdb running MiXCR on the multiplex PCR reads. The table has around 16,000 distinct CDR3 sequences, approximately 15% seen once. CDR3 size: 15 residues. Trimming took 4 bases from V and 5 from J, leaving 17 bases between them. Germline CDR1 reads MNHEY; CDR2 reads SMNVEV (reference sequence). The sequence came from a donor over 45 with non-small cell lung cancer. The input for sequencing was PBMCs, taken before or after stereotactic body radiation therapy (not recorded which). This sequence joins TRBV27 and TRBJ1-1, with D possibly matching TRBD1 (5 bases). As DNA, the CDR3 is TGTGCCAGCAGTTCCTACCCCGACAGATGGACTGAAGCTTTCTTT. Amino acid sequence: CASSSYPDRWTEAFF.